These T cell receptor beta chains were read from a single sample in a study of CXCR3-negative and CXCR3-positive naive CD8 T cells. For each CDR3 protein, TCRdb gives one entry from its re-call of the 5' RACE reads, without DNA. The sample's table shows approximately 100,000 distinct CDR3 sequences. Source material: naive CXCR3+ CD8+ T cells from blood. These receptor sequences come from a human donor in good health. Some clones in this sample may be carry-over from other donors' samples. CDR3s include the opening cysteine and the closing phenylalanine or tryptophan.

j_call	v_call	cdr3_aa
TRBJ2-1	TRBV28	CASSSPRGPSYNEQFF
TRBJ1-4	TRBV7-9	CASSPTGMTNEKLFF
TRBJ2-1	TRBV9	CASSVGTSLRNEQFF
TRBJ2-3	TRBV7-7	CASSSSGADTQYF
TRBJ2-2	TRBV11-1	CASSLSTHNTGELFF
TRBJ1-1	TRBV7-9	CASSYGQSQAFF
TRBJ2-7	TRBV4-1	CASSQGPQVDEQYF
TRBJ1-1	TRBV5-8	CASSTRRDREAFF
TRBJ1-1	TRBV5-1	CASALGRTGLFSEAFF
TRBJ2-3	TRBV12-3/TRBV12-4	CASSLLAGVTDTQYF
TRBJ2-7	TRBV29-1	CSVSGTYHYEQYF
TRBJ2-7	TRBV28	CASSLGTPYEQYF
TRBJ1-1	TRBV30	CAWFGYGSTEAFF
TRBJ2-2	TRBV7-9	CACSLGPGQQNTGELFF